This TCR beta chain came from a study of blood T cell repertoires in COVID-19. The CDR3 contains 13 residues. Germline CDR1 reads SGHRS; CDR2 reads YFSETQ. The ends lost 2 bases at V and 4 bases at J; junction bases unmatched: 2. Method: immunoSEQ multiplex PCR; TCRdb's copy keeps in-frame clones and lacks some. This table holds approximately 250,000 clones, approximately 89% found once. The V gene is TRBV5-1, the J gene TRBJ2-7; 8 bases line up with TRBD1. The sample taken for sequencing was peripheral blood. The clonotype comes from a woman between 65 and 79 years old with COVID-19, enrolled during active disease. CDR3 DNA sequence: TGCGCCAGCAGCTTACAGGGGGTGTACGAGCAGTACTTC. It yields the protein CASSLQGVYEQYF.